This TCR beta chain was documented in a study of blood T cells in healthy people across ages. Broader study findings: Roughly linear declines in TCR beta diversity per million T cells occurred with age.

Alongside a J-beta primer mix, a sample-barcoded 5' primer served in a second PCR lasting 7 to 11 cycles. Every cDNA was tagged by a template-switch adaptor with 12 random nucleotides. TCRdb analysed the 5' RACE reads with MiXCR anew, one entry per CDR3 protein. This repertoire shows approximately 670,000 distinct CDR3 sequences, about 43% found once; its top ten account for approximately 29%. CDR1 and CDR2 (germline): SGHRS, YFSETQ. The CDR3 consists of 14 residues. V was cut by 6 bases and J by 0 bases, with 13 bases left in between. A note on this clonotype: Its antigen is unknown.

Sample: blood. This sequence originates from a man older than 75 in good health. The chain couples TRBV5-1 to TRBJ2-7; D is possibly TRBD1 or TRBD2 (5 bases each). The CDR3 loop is CASNLGGSSYEQYF. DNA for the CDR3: TGCGCCAGCAACCTTGGGGGAAGCTCCTACGAGCAGTACTTC.